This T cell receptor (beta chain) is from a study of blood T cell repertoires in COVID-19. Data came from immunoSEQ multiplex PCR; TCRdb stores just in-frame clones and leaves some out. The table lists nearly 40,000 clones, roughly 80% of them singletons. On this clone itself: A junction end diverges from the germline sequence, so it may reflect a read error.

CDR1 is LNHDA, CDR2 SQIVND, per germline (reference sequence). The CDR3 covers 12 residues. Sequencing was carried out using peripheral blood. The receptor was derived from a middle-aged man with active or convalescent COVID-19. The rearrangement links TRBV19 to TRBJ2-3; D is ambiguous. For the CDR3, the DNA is TGTGCCAGTAGTATGAGGCTAGATGCGCAGTATTTT. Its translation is CASSMRLDAQYF.